The sample holds one count of the clone carrying this T cell receptor (beta chain). As yet, its antigen is unknown. The data were produced by immunoSEQ multiplex PCR, yet TCRdb's version contains in-frame clones alone and is incomplete. Of approximately 80,000 clones in the sample, 75% to 90% are singletons; the top ten hold 5.7%. This sample is part of a study of T cell responses to AZD1222 COVID-19 vaccine. Across the study: Second-dose groups at about 4 or about 12 weeks were pooled. General study findings and limits: A mostly white British donor set with more females was recruited, and clonal diversity was possibly underestimated.

This CDR3 is 17 amino acids long. Germline V gene sequence: CDR1 SGHRS, CDR2 YFSETQ. V was pared by 0 bases and J by 0 bases, with 12 bases between. V is TRBV5-1 and J is TRBJ1-4, with D possibly matching TRBD1 (5 bases). The sequence was obtained from an adult in good health. The specimen was peripheral blood, collected on day 0 of AZD1222 vaccination. CDR3 region: CASSLAPGSPTNEKLFF. DNA for the CDR3: TGCGCCAGCAGCTTGGCGCCAGGGAGTCCAACTAATGAAAAACTGTTTTTT.